A single sample gave rise to the 32 T cell receptor beta chains below, sequenced in a study of early T cells in non-severe SARS-CoV-2 infection. TCRdb reprocessed the 5' RACE reads via MiXCR and lists one record per CDR3 protein. The data show 85,000 to 95,000 distinct CDR3 sequences, roughly 14% seen once. Sequenced sample: whole blood. The receptors stem from an adult who was a healthcare worker with PCR-confirmed SARS-CoV-2 infection or an uninfected control (not recorded which).

This rearrangement joins TRBV27 to TRBJ2-7; D not resolved. With 5 bases removed from V and 1 base from J, the gap between germline ends came to 9 bases. Germline CDR1 and CDR2: MNHEY and SMNVEV (reference sequence). This CDR3 has 13 residues. The CDR3 sequence: CASSPRPSYEQYV. The CDR3, as DNA: TGTGCCAGCAGTCCCCGTCCATCCTACGAGCAGTACGTC.

This clonotype was seen a handful of times. The CDR3 is CASSQPVAWGTSTDTQYF. The CDR3 coding sequence is TGTGCCAGCAGCCAACCGGTGGCGTGGGGTACTAGCACAGATACGCAGTATTTT. The chain couples TRBV7-9 to TRBJ2-3; D gene ambiguous. The CDR3 has 18 residues. Germline CDR1 is SEHNR and CDR2 is FQNEAQ (reference sequence). V lost 5 bases, J lost 0 bases, and 21 bases lay in between.

This clonotype occurred a few times. The CDR3 DNA is TGTGCCAGTATCCGGGACAGGGATTACAATGAGCAGTTCTTC. The encoded protein is CASIRDRDYNEQFF. V and J are TRBV5-8 and TRBJ2-1, with 9 bases lining up with TRBD1. Germline loops: CDR1 SGHTS, CDR2 YDEGEE. CDR3 length: 14 amino acids. V trimming: 8 bases; J trimming: 4 bases; junction bases outside the gene matches: 7.

This clonotype was found a few times. V is TRBV10-1 and J is TRBJ1-4; D ambiguous. Trimming shortened V by 0 bases and J by 7 bases, and 9 bases separated the two germline ends. This CDR3 is built from 14 residues. Germline V lookup: CDR1 WNHNN, CDR2 SYGVQD (reference sequence). The CDR3: CASSESRRFEKLFF. As DNA, the CDR3 is TGCGCCAGCAGTGAGTCTCGAAGGTTTGAAAAACTGTTTTTT.

For this clonotype: This likely comes from a read error, as the CDR3 has no conserved phenylalanine or tryptophan at its end. The limits of the CDR3 on the DNA are not certain, so only TCRdb's listed CDR3 is given. CDR3 loop: CASSRATRDRARC. The V call is TRBV14, the J call TRBJ2-6; the DNA was not compared with TRBD1, the D call given in the table. The CDR3 is 13 residues long, ends included. Looked up from germline, CDR1 is SGHDN and CDR2 is FVKESK.

This clonotype came up a few times. This sequence joins TRBV6-2 or TRBV6-3 and TRBJ2-1; TRBD1 aligns across 10 bases. The V gene end was trimmed by 1 base and the J gene end by 9 bases; junction bases not matched to a gene: 6. This CDR3 region has 15 residues. CDR1 and CDR2 (germline): MNHEY, SVGEGT. CDR3 nucleotide sequence: TGTGCCAGCAGTTACTGGACAGGGGGGTGGAGTGAGCAGTTCTTC. Translated: CASSYWTGGWSEQFF.

This clonotype was picked up a small number of times. This rearrangement joins TRBV3-1 to TRBJ2-3, with TRBD2 as a possible D gene (5 bases). Germline values: CDR1 LGHDT, CDR2 YNNKEL (reference sequence). Trimming took off 4 bases at V and 6 bases at J, with 11 bases between the two ends. The CDR3 consists of 13 residues. The CDR3 nucleotides read TGTGCCAGCAGCCCAAACCCGGGGGATACGCAGTATTTT. It specifies CASSPNPGDTQYF.

This clonotype was found many times. This chain links TRBV5-1 with TRBJ2-3; 8 nucleotides align to TRBD1. V was clipped by 4 bases and J by 3 bases; unmatched bases: 4. The CDR3 sequence is 14 residues long. The germline CDR1 and CDR2 sequences are SGHRS and YFSETQ. CDR3 bases: TGCGCCAGCAGCCCAGGACAGGGTACAGATACGCAGTATTTT. Amino acids: CASSPGQGTDTQYF.

This clonotype turned up a few times. The J gene is TRBJ2-3, the V gene TRBV11-2; TRBD1 might be the D (5 bases). The V gene lost 6 bases and the J gene lost 0 bases, with 16 bases spanning the gap. The CDR3 is 16 residues long. Germline CDR1 SGHAT, CDR2 FQNNGV. CDR3 in amino acids: CASRKRQYASTDTQYF. DNA for the CDR3: TGTGCCAGCAGAAAACGACAGTACGCTAGCACAGATACGCAGTATTTT.

The chain recombines TRBV29-1 with TRBJ1-4, with 7 positions matching TRBD1. The germline gives CDR1 SQVTM, CDR2 ANQGSEA. This CDR3 region has 14 residues. The V and J ends lost 6 bases and 7 bases, in that order; junction bases with no gene match: 11. The CDR3, as DNA: TGCAGCGTGACTTTACAGGGGAGAGGTGAAAAACTGTTTTTT. Amino acids: CSVTLQGRGEKLFF.

V gene TRBV3-1 combines with J gene TRBJ2-1, with D hard to call. The CDR3 runs to 12 residues. The germline CDR1 and CDR2 sequences are LGHDT and YNNKEL (reference sequence). Trimming took off 5 bases at V and 1 base at J, with 3 bases between the two ends. The CDR3 sequence is CASSKSYNEQFF. Written as DNA, the CDR3 is TGTGCCAGCAGCAAATCCTACAATGAGCAGTTCTTC.

The chain carries TRBV25-1 and TRBJ1-6; D is uncertain. V lost 6 bases, J lost 2 bases, and 11 bases lay in between. The V gene's germline CDR1 is MGHDK and CDR2 SYGVNS. This CDR3 comprises 15 residues. CDR3 in amino acids: CASRGLSPYNSPLHF. The CDR3 coding sequence is TGTGCCAGCAGGGGTTTGAGCCCCTATAATTCACCCCTCCACTTT. Full variable domain (outside the CDR3, taken from reference TRBV25-1 and TRBJ1-6): EADIYQTPRYLVIGTGKKITLECSQTMGHDKMYWYQQDPGMELHLIHYSYGVNSTEKGDLSSESTVSRIRTEHFPLTLESARPSHTSQYLCASRGLSPYNSPLHFGNGTRLTVT.

This clonotype was detected a few times. This chain joins TRBV2 and TRBJ2-1, with a tentative D call TRBD1 (5 bases). The CDR3 has 14 residues. V gave up 2 bases and J gave up 4 bases, with 9 bases separating them. Germline V gives CDR1 SNHLY, CDR2 FYNNEI. The CDR3: CASSEQGLYNEQFF. The CDR3 DNA follows: TGTGCCAGCAGTGAACAGGGTTTGTACAATGAGCAGTTCTTC.

The V and J genes are TRBV11-2 and TRBJ1-1; no clear D gene. Germline lookup yields CDR1 SGHAT and CDR2 FQNNGV. The CDR3 runs to 17 residues. Trimming shortened V by 1 base and J by 0 bases, and 15 bases separated the two germline ends. CDR3 DNA sequence: TGTGCCAGCAGCTTAGCTAAGAGGGTACGCCTGAACACTGAAGCTTTCTTT. Translated, it gives CASSLAKRVRLNTEAFF.

This clonotype was picked up a small number of times. This chain joins TRBV29-1 and TRBJ1-2, with D possibly TRBD1 on 6 matching bases. V was pared by 6 bases and J by 8 bases, with 19 bases between. CDR3 length: 13 residues. Germline CDR1 and CDR2: SQVTM and ANQGSEA. The CDR3 DNA follows: TGCAGCGTGGCTTGGGGGGGCAAGGGAGGCTACACCTTC. Amino acids: CSVAWGGKGGYTF.

This clonotype has at least ten counts. The chain is built from TRBV4-2 and TRBJ2-2; D call uncertain. The CDR3 consists of 16 residues. The V end lost 0 bases, the J end lost 0 bases, and 8 bases lay between the germline ends. Germline values: CDR1 LGHNA, CDR2 YNFKEQ. The CDR3 protein is CASSQETGTNTGELFF. Here the CDR3 DNA reads TGTGCCAGCAGCCAAGAGACTGGAACGAACACCGGGGAGCTGTTTTTT.

This clonotype showed up many times. This chain connects TRBV30 to TRBJ2-1; a weak D match, TRBD2 (6 bases). The CDR3 has 14 amino acids. Germline CDR1 and CDR2: GTSNPN and SVGIG (reference sequence). The ends were cut back, 4 bases at V and 8 bases at J, with 18 bases in the middle. For the CDR3, the DNA is TGTGCCTGGACCTTTATGGGAGGAGGATATGAGCAGTTCTTC. Protein sequence: CAWTFMGGGYEQFF.

The chain combines TRBV12-3 or TRBV12-4 with TRBJ1-2, with D perhaps TRBD1 (5 bases). The CDR3 has 15 amino acids. Trimming cost V 3 bases and J 2 bases, with 13 bases left between them. CDR3 residues: CASSFGTEVNYGYTF. The DNA of the CDR3 is TGTGCCAGCAGTTTCGGGACGGAGGTAAACTATGGCTACACCTTC.

This clonotype came up many times. The chain is built from TRBV7-6 and TRBJ2-3; D unresolved. This CDR3 has 13 residues. V was shortened by 4 bases and J by 0 bases, with 5 bases between the two germline ends. CDR1 and CDR2 (germline): SGHVS, FNYEAQ. The DNA for the CDR3 is TGTGCCAGCAGCTGGGAAAGCACAGATACGCAGTATTTT. Translated: CASSWESTDTQYF.

The V gene is TRBV27, the J gene TRBJ1-1, with a possible D match to TRBD1 (5 bases). Germline V lookup: CDR1 MNHEY, CDR2 SMNVEV (reference sequence). Trimming stripped 3 bases from V and 1 base from J, with 18 bases between. This CDR3 is built from 17 residues. CDR3 DNA: TGTGCCAGCAGTTTGGGGTCCGGTAGGGGCCCGAACACTGAAGCTTTCTTT. Translated: CASSLGSGRGPNTEAFF.

This clonotype was counted many times. The chain recombines TRBV30 with TRBJ2-3; TRBD2 aligns across 7 bases. The CDR3 is made up of 15 amino acids. J gave up 4 bases and V 2 bases, and 9 bases lay outside the gene matches. The germline CDR1 and CDR2 sequences are GTSNPN and SVGIG (reference sequence). The CDR3 nucleotides read TGTGCCTGGAGTCCTAGCGGCAATATGGCAGATACGCAGTATTTT. This gives the protein CAWSPSGNMADTQYF.

This clonotype came up a few times. The rearrangement joins TRBV3-1 to TRBJ2-1; D not resolved. This CDR3 is 13 amino acids long. CDR1 and CDR2 from the germline V gene are LGHDT and YNNKEL (reference sequence). V was pared by 4 bases and J by 0 bases, with 4 bases between. CDR3 in DNA: TGTGCCAGCAGCCGGATCTCCTACAATGAGCAGTTCTTC. Its protein product is CASSRISYNEQFF.

This clonotype was picked up a small number of times. The chain has TRBV5-4 and TRBJ2-3; D may correspond to TRBD1 or TRBD2 (7 bases each). The CDR3 has 15 amino acids. Germline V gene lookup returns CDR1 SGHNT and CDR2 YYREEE (reference sequence). Between the trimmed V and J ends, which lost 4 bases and 4 bases, there was a span of 16 bases. This CDR3 reads CASSQGGSGPDTQYF. The CDR3 DNA sequence: TGTGCCAGCAGCCAGGGGGGGTCGGGGCCAGATACGCAGTATTTT. The full variable domain, completed using reference TRBV5-4 and TRBJ2-3, is ETGVTQSPTHLIKTRGQQVTLRCSSQSGHNTVSWYQQALGQGPQFIFQYYREEENGRGNFPPRFSGLQFPNYSSELNVNALELDDSALYLCASSQGGSGPDTQYFGPGTRLTVL.

This clonotype was detected only a few times. The chain links TRBV7-3 to TRBJ1-3; D gene unclear. The V gene lost 0 bases and the J gene lost 2 bases, with 8 bases spanning the gap. This CDR3 is 15 amino acids long. The germline V gene has CDR1 SGHTA and CDR2 FQGTGA. The CDR3 spells CASSLTWGAGNTIYF. CDR3 DNA sequence: TGTGCCAGCAGCTTAACGTGGGGAGCTGGAAACACCATATATTTT. Complete variable domain (other parts from reference TRBV7-3 and TRBJ1-3): GAGVSQTPSNKVTEKGKYVELRCDPISGHTALYWYRQSLGQGPEFLIYFQGTGAADDSGLPNDRFFAVRPEGSVSTLKIQRTERGDSAVYLCASSLTWGAGNTIYFGEGSWLTVV.

V usage is TRBV27 and J usage is TRBJ2-3; TRBD2 is a possible D gene (6 bases). CDR1 is MNHEY and CDR2 is SMNVEV in the germline V gene (reference sequence). The CDR3 is made up of 14 amino acids. Trimming took 5 bases from V and 3 from J, leaving 12 bases between them. Written as DNA, the CDR3 is TGTGCCAGCAGTCCGCGGGAATATACAGATACGCAGTATTTT. Its translation: CASSPREYTDTQYF.

The J gene is TRBJ1-1, the V gene TRBV6-5; the D is unclear. Germline V lookup: CDR1 MNHEY, CDR2 SVGAGI. V lost 2 bases to trimming and J lost 1 base, with 5 bases between them. This CDR3 has 13 amino acids. This CDR3 reads CASSYERNTEAFF. DNA for the CDR3: TGTGCCAGCAGTTACGAAAGGAACACTGAAGCTTTCTTT.

This clonotype was picked up many times. The V gene is TRBV3-1, the J gene TRBJ1-1, with no clear D. The V end was cut by 4 bases, the J end by 7 bases, with 16 bases between. The length of the CDR3 is 14 residues. Per the germline V gene, CDR1 is LGHDT and CDR2 is YNNKEL (reference sequence). CDR3 residues: CASSPRRGSGEAFF. Here the CDR3 DNA reads TGTGCCAGCAGCCCTCGACGAGGGTCGGGTGAAGCTTTCTTT.

This clonotype was detected a few times. The gene calls are TRBV10-2 and TRBJ2-2, with TRBD2 matching over 8 bases. Unmatched junction bases numbered 7, after V lost 3 bases and J lost 7 bases. Germline loops: CDR1 WSHSY, CDR2 SAAADI. This CDR3 contains 15 residues. The CDR3 sequence: CASSDARGAYGELFF. The CDR3 DNA sequence: TGCGCCAGCAGTGACGCGCGGGGGGCTTACGGGGAGCTGTTTTTT.

This clonotype was seen only a few times. V is TRBV30 and J is TRBJ2-3; perhaps TRBD2 as D (7 bases). There are 12 residues in the CDR3. Trimming stripped 2 bases from V and 5 bases from J, with 8 bases between. CDR1 and CDR2 (germline): GTSNPN, SVGIG (reference sequence). CDR3 residues: CAWSRGGDTQYF. DNA for the CDR3: TGTGCCTGGAGTAGGGGGGGAGATACGCAGTATTTT.

This clonotype was seen a handful of times. This chain links TRBV11-2 with TRBJ2-3, with TRBD2 matching 7 bases. V lost 4 bases to trimming and J lost 4 bases; unmatched junction nucleotides: 8. CDR1 is SGHAT and CDR2 is FQNNGV in the germline V gene. This CDR3 spans 15 amino acids. The DNA of the CDR3 is TGTGCCAGCAGCTCGACTCTAGCGGTTCCAGATACGCAGTATTTT. This translates into CASSSTLAVPDTQYF.

The table lists this clonotype with a few counts. V gene TRBV6-4 combines with J gene TRBJ2-1; 10 bases agree with TRBD2. This CDR3 region has 17 residues. Germline V lookup: CDR1 MRHNA, CDR2 SNTAGT. Unmatched junction bases numbered 11, after V lost 3 bases and J lost 6 bases. The CDR3 loop reads CASSEKLGLAESNEQFF. CDR3 in DNA: TGTGCCAGCAGTGAAAAACTCGGACTAGCGGAGAGCAATGAGCAGTTCTTC.

The V and J genes are TRBV20-1 and TRBJ1-3; D remains unclear. CDR1 is DFQATT and CDR2 is SNEGSKA in the germline V gene (reference sequence). The CDR3 length is 14 residues. V lost 3 bases and J 0 bases, leaving 9 bases between the germline ends. The CDR3 sequence: CSAREKSSGNTIYF. The DNA of the CDR3 is TGCAGTGCTAGGGAGAAGTCCTCTGGAAACACCATATATTTT.